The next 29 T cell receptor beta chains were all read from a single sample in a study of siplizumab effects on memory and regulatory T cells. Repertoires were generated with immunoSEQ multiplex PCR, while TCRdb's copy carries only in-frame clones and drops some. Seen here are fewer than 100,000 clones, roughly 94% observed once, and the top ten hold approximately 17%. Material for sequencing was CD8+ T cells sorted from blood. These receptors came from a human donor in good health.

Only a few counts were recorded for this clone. The CDR3 region has the DNA TGTGCCAGCAGCAGTCGGAACACTGAAGCTTTCTTT. It encodes CASSSRNTEAFF. This sequence joins TRBV2 and TRBJ1-1; no reliable D call. The CDR3 length is 12 residues. V was trimmed by 6 bases and J by 1 base, leaving 6 bases between them. The V gene's germline CDR1 is SNHLY and CDR2 FYNNEI. Supplemented by reference TRBV2 and TRBJ1-1, the full variable domain reads EPEVTQTPSHQVTQMGQEVILRCVPISNHLYFYWYRQILGQKVEFLVSFYNNEISEKSEIFDDQFSVERPDGSNFTLKIRSTKLEDSAMYFCASSSRNTEAFFGQGTRLTVV.

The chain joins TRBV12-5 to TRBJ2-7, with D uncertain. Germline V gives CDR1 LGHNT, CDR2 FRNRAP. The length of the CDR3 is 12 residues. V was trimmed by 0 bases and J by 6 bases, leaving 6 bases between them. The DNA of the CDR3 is TGTGCTAGTGGTTTGGTATCTGTCGAGCAGTACTTC. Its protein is CASGLVSVEQYF.

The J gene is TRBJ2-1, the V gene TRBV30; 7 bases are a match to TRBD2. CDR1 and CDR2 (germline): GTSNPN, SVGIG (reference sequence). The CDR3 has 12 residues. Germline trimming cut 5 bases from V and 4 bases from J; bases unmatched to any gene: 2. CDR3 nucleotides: TGTGCCTGGGGACTAGAATACAATGAGCAGTTCTTC. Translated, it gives CAWGLEYNEQFF. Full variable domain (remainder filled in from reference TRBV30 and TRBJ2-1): SQTIHQWPATLVQPVGSPLSLECTVEGTSNPNLYWYRQAAGRGLQLLFYSVGIGQISSEVPQNLSASRPQDRQFILSSKKLLLSDSGFYLCAWGLEYNEQFFGPGTRLTVL.

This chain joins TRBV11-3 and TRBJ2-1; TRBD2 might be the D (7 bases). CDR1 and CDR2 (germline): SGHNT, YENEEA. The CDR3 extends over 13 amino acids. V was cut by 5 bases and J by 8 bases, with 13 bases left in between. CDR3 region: CASSPRGGDEQFF. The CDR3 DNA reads TGTGCCAGCAGCCCCCGAGGGGGGGATGAGCAGTTCTTC.

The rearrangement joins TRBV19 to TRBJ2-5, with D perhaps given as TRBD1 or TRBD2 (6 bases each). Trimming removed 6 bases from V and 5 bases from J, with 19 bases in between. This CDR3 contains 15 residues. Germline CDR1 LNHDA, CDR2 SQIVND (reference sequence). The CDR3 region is CASSNVGRGGETQYF. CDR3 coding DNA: TGTGCCAGTAGCAATGTCGGGAGAGGGGGGGAGACCCAGTACTTC.

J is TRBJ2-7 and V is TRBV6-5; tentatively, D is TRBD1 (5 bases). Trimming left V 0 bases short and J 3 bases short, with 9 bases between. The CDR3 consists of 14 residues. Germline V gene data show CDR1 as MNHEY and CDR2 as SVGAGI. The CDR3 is CASSYSGLDYEQYF. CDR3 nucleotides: TGTGCCAGCAGTTACTCGGGGCTAGACTACGAGCAGTACTTC.

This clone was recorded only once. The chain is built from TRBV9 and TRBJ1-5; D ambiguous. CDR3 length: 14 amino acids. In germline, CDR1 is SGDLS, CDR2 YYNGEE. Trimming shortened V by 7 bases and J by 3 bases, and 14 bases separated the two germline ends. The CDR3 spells CASYNSYSNQPQHF. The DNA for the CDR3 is TGTGCCAGCTACAACAGTTATTCCAATCAGCCCCAGCATTTT.

The CDR3 sequence: CASSMHSGAYEQYF. The CDR3, as DNA: TGTGCCAGCAGCATGCATAGCGGGGCCTACGAGCAGTACTTC. J is TRBJ2-7 and V is TRBV11-2; 8 bases fit TRBD2. There are 14 residues in the CDR3. Germline V gene data show CDR1 as SGHAT and CDR2 as FQNNGV. Trimming removed 5 bases from V and 2 bases from J; junction bases left unmatched: 5.

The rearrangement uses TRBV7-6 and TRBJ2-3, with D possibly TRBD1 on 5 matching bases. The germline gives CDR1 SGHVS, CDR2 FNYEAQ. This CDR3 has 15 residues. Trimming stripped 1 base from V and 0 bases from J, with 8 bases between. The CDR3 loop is CASSLVRVSTDTQYF. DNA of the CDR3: TGTGCCAGCAGCTTAGTCAGGGTTAGCACAGATACGCAGTATTTT.

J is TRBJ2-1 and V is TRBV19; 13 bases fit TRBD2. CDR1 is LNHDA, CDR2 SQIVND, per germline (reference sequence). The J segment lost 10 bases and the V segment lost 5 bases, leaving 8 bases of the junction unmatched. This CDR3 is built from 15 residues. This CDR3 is CASSYGLAGDREQFF. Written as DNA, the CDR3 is TGTGCCAGTAGTTACGGACTAGCGGGAGATAGGGAGCAGTTCTTC.

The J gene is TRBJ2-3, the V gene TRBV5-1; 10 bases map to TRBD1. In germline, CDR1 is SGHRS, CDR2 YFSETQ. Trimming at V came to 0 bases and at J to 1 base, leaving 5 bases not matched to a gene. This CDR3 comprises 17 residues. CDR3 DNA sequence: TGCGCCAGCAGCTTGGCGGGTGGACAGGGGGGCACAGATACGCAGTATTTT. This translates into CASSLAGGQGGTDTQYF.

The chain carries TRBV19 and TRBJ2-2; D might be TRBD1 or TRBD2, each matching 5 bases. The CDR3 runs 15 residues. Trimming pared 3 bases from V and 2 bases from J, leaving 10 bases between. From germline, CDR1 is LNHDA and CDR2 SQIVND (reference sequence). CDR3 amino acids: CASSMGRRNTGELFF. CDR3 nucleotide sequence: TGTGCCAGTAGTATGGGACGGAGAAACACCGGGGAGCTGTTTTTT.

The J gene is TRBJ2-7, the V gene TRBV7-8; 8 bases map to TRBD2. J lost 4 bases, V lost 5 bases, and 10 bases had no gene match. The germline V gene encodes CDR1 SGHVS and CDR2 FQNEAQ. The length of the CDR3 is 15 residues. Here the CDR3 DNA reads TGTGCCAGCAGCCGACCTGCGGGGGGCTCGTACGAGCAGTACTTC. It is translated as CASSRPAGGSYEQYF.

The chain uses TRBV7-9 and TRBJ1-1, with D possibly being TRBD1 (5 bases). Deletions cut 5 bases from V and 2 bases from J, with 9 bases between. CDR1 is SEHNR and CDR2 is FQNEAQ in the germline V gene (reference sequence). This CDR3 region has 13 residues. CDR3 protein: CASSVGTNTEAFF. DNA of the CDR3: TGTGCCAGCAGCGTCGGGACCAACACTGAAGCTTTCTTT. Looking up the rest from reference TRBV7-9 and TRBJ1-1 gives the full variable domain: DTGVSQNPRHKITKRGQNVTFRCDPISEHNRLYWYRQTLGQGPEFLTYFQNEAQLEKSRLLSDRFSAERPKGSFSTLEIQRTEQGDSAMYLCASSVGTNTEAFFGQGTRLTVV.

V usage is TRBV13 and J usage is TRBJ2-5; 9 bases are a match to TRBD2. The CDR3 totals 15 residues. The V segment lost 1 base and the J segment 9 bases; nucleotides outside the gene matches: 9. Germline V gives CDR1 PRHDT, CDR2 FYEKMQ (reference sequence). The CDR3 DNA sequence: TGTGCCAGCAGCTTAGAATCCGCGGGAGGGAGGTCCCAGTACTTC. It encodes CASSLESAGGRSQYF.

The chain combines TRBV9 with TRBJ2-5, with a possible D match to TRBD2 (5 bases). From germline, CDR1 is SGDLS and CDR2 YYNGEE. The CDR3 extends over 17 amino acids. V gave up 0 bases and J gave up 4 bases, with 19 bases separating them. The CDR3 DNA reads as TGTGCCAGCAGCGTAGAACTAGTGGATTTGGATCTAGAGACCCAGTACTTC. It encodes CASSVELVDLDLETQYF. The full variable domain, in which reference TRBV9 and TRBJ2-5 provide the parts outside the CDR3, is DSGVTQTPKHLITATGQRVTLRCSPRSGDLSVYWYQQSLDQGLQFLIQYYNGEERAKGNILERFSAQQFPDLHSELNLSSLELGDSALYFCASSVELVDLDLETQYFGPGTRLLVL.

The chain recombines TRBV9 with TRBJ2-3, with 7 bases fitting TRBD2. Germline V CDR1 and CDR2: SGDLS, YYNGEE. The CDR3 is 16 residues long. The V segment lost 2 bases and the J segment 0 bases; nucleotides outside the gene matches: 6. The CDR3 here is CASSVALASSTDTQYF. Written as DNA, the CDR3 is TGTGCCAGCAGCGTGGCACTAGCGTCTAGCACAGATACGCAGTATTTT.

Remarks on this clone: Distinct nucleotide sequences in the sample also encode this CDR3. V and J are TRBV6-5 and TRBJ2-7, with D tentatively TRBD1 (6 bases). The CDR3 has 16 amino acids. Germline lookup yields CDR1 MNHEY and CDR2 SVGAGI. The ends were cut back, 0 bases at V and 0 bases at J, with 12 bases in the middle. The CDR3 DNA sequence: TGTGCCAGCAGTTACTCGACAGGAGAAAGCTCCTACGAGCAGTACTTC. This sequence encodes CASSYSTGESSYEQYF.

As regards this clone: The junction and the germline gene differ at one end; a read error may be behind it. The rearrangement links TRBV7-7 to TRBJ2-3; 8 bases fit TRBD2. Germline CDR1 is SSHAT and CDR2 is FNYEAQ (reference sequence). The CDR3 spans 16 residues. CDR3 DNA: TGTGCTAGCAGCTTGACTAGCGCTACTAGCACAGATACGCAGTATTTT. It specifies CASSLTSATSTDTQYF.

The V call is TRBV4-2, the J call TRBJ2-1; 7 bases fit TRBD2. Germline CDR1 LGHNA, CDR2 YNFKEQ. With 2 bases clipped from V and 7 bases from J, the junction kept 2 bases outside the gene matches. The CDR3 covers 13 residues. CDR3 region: CASSQLGGNEQFF. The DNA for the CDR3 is TGTGCCAGCAGCCAACTGGGAGGGAATGAGCAGTTCTTC.

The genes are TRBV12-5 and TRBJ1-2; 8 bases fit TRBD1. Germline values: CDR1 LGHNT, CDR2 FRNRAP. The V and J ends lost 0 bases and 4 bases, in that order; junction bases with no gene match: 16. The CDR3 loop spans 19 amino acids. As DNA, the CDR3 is TGTGCTAGTGGTTTGGTACTCGGACAGGGAATAGAGTTTGGCTATGGCTACACCTTC. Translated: CASGLVLGQGIEFGYGYTF.

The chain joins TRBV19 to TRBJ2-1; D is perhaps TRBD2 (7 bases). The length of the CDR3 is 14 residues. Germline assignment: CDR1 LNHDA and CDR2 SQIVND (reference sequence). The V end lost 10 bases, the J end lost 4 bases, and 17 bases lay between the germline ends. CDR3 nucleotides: TGTGCCATAAACAAGGGGGGGCTTTACAATGAGCAGTTCTTC. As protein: CAINKGGLYNEQFF.

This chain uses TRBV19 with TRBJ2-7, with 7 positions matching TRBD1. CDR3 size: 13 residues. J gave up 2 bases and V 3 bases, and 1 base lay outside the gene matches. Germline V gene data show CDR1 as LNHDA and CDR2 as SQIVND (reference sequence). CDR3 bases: TGTGCCAGTAGTATCACAGGGGCCTACGAGCAGTACTTC. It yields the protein CASSITGAYEQYF.

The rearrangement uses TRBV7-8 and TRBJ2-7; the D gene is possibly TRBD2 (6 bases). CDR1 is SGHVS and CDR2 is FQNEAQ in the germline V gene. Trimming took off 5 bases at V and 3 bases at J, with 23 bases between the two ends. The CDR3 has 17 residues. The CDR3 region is CASSGVVQAGLRYEQYF. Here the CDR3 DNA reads TGTGCCAGCAGCGGGGTTGTTCAGGCGGGGCTCCGCTACGAGCAGTACTTC.

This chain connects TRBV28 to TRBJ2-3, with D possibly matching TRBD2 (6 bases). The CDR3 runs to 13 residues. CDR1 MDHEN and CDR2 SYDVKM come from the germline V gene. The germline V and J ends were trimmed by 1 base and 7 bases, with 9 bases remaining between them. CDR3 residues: CASSLSGTHTQYF. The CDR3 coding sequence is TGTGCCAGCAGTTTATCTGGGACTCATACGCAGTATTTT.

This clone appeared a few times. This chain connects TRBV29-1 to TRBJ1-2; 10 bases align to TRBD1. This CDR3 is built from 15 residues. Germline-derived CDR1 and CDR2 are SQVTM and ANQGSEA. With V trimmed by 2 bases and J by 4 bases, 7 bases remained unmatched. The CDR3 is CSVERDRGRSYGYTF. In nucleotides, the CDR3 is TGCAGCGTTGAACGGGACAGGGGAAGAAGCTATGGCTACACCTTC.

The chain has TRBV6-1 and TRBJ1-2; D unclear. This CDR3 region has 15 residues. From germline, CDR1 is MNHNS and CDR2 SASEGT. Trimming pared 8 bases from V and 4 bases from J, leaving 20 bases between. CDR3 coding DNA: TGTGCCAGCTCTAATACCCCGGCGGACCTCTATGGCTACACCTTC. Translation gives CASSNTPADLYGYTF.

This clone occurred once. CDR3 region: CASSVSLGNSNEQFF. DNA for the CDR3: TGTGCCAGCAGCGTTTCACTAGGTAATTCTAATGAGCAGTTCTTC. The chain joins TRBV9 to TRBJ2-1, with D possibly being TRBD2 (5 bases). Trimming stripped 2 bases from V and 7 bases from J, with 16 bases between. CDR1 is SGDLS and CDR2 is YYNGEE in the germline V gene. CDR3 length: 15 residues.

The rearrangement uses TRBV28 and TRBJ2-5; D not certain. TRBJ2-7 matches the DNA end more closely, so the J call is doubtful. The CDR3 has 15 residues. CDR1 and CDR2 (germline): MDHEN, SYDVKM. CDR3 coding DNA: TGTGCCAGCAGTTTAGTTTTACAAATGGGCTACGAGCAGTACTTC. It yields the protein CASSLVLQMGYEQYF.